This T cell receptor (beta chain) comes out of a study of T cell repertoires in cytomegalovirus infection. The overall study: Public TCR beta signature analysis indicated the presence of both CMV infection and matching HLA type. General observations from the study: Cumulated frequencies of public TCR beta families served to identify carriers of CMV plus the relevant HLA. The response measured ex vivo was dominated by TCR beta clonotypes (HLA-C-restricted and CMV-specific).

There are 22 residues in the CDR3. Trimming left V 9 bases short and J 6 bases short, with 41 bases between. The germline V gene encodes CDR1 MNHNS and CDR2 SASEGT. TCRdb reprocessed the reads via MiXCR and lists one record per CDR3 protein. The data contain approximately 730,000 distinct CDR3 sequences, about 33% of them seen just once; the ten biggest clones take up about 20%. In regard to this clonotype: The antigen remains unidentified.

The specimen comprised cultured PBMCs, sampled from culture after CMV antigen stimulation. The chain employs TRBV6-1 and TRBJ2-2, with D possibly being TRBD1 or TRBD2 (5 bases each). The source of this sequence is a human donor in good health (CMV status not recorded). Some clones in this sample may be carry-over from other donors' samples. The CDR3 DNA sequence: TGTGCCAGAAGTTTTTTAGAGGGGTCGTTGAAAGAAGTATCTAAACCGGCCGGGGAGCTGTTTTTT. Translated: CARSFLEGSLKEVSKPAGELFF.